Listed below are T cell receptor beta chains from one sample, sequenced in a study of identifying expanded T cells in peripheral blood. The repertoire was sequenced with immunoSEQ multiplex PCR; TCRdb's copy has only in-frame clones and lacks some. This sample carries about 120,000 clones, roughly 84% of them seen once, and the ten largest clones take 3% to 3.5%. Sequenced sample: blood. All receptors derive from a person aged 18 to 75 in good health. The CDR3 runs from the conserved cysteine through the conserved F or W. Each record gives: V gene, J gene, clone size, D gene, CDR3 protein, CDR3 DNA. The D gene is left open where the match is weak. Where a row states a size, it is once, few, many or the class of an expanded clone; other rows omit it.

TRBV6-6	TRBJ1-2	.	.	CASSYLASNYGYTF	TGTGCCAGCAGTTACTTAGCTTCGAACTATGGCTACACCTTC
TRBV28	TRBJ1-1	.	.	CASMVTYNTEAFF	TGTGCCAGCATGGTGACATACAACACTGAAGCTTTCTTT
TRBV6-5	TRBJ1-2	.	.	CASSYSGGSYGYTF	TGTGCCAGCAGTTACTCAGGAGGGAGCTATGGCTACACCTTC
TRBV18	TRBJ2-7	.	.	CASSPGFGGRTYEQYF	TGTGCCAGCTCACCGGGGTTTGGGGGGCGAACCTACGAGCAGTACTTC
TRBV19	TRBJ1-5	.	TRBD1	CASSQGARQPQHF	TGTGCCAGTAGTCAGGGGGCGCGTCAGCCCCAGCATTTT
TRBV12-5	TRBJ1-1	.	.	CASGLTTNTEAFF	TGTGCTAGTGGTTTGACAACGAACACTGAAGCTTTCTTT
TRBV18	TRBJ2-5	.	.	CASSPQGGETQYF	TGTGCCAGCTCACCTCAAGGAGGGGAGACCCAGTACTTC
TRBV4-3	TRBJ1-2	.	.	CASSRNTGMGNYGYTF	TGCGCCAGCAGCCGAAACACGGGGATGGGTAACTATGGCTACACCTTC
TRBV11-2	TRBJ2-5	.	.	CASSLVLGGGGETQYF	TGTGCCAGCAGCTTAGTATTGGGAGGGGGGGGAGAGACCCAGTACTTC
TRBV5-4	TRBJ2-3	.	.	CASSPPAGRTDTQYF	TGTGCCAGCAGTCCCCCGGCGGGGCGCACAGATACGCAGTATTTT
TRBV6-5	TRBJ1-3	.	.	CASSREGGTGNTIYF	TGTGCCAGCAGTCGTGAGGGGGGGACTGGAAACACCATATATTTT
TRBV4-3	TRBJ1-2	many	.	CASSSGPYGYTF	TGCGCCAGCAGCTCCGGCCCTTATGGCTACACCTTC
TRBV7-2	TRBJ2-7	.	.	CASSFGGAVYEQYF	TGTGCCAGCAGCTTTGGAGGGGCCGTCTACGAGCAGTACTTC
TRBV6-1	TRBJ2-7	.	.	CASREYYEQYF	TGTGCCAGCAGGGAATACTACGAGCAGTACTTC
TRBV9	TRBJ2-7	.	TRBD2	CASSLFSGLAGDEQYF	TGTGCCAGCAGCCTCTTCTCGGGACTAGCGGGGGACGAGCAGTACTTC
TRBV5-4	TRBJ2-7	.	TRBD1	CASSRGQGFYEQYF	TGTGCCAGCAGCCGAGGACAGGGCTTCTACGAGCAGTACTTC
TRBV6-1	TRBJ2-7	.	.	CASTTGNEQYF	TGTGCCAGCACCACAGGGAACGAGCAGTACTTC
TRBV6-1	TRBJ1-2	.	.	CASSEHGPDQGGYTF	TGTGCCAGCAGTGAACACGGCCCCGACCAGGGTGGCTACACCTTC
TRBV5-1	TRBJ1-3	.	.	CASSLASARGNTIYF	TGCGCCAGCAGCTTGGCCTCGGCACGAGGAAACACCATATATTTT
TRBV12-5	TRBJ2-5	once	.	CASGLSGGETQYF	TGTGCTAGTGGTTTGTCGGGTGGCGAGACCCAGTACTTC
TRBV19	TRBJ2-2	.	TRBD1	CASSILGQANTGELFF	TGTGCCAGTAGTATCCTCGGACAGGCAAACACCGGGGAGCTGTTTTTT
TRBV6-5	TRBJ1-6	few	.	CASRGSYNSPLHF	TGTGCCAGCAGGGGTTCCTATAATTCACCCCTCCACTTT
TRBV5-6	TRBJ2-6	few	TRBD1	CASSPRTGSFAGANVLTF	TGTGCCAGCAGCCCTCGGACAGGATCCTTCGCCGGGGCCAACGTCCTGACTTTC
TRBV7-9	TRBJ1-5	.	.	CASSGRDSNQPQHF	TGTGCCAGCAGCGGGAGGGACAGCAATCAGCCCCAGCATTTT
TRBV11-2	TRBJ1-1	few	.	CASSLVQGMNTEAFF	TGTGCCAGCAGCTTAGTGCAGGGCATGAACACTGAAGCTTTCTTT
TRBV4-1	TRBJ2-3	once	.	CASSQDRGDTQYF	TGCGCCAGCAGCCAAGATCGGGGAGATACGCAGTATTTT
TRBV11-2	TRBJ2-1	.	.	CASSLLAGTYNEQFF	TGTGCCAGCAGCTTACTTGCCGGGACCTACAATGAGCAGTTCTTC
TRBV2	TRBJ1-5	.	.	CASSEGRYNQPQHF	TGTGCCAGCAGTGAAGGCAGGTACAATCAGCCCCAGCATTTT
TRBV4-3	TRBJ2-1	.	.	CASSQVGSRGHEQFF	TGCGCCAGCAGCCAAGTTGGGTCCAGGGGCCATGAGCAGTTCTTC
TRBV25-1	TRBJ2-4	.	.	CASFEENKNIQYF	TGTGCCAGCTTTGAGGAGAACAAAAACATTCAGTACTTC
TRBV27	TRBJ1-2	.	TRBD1	CASSEIQGALGYTF	TGTGCCAGCAGCGAAATACAGGGGGCGCTTGGCTACACCTTC
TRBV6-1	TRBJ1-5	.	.	CASSDLTGMVSSWYQPQHF	TGTGCCAGCAGTGATCTTACAGGAATGGTTTCTAGTTGGTATCAGCCCCAGCATTTT
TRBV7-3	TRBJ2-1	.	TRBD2	CASSDLAGGRNEQFF	TGTGCCAGCAGCGACCTAGCGGGGGGCCGCAATGAGCAGTTCTTC
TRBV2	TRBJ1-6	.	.	CASSTTGNWLRSYNSPLHF	TGTGCCAGCAGTACAACAGGGAATTGGCTTCGATCCTATAATTCACCCCTCCACTTT
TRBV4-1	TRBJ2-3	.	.	CASSQGNSQTTDTQYF	TGCGCCAGCAGCCAAGGTAACAGCCAAACCACAGATACGCAGTATTTT
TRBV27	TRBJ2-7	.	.	CASQLGPTHYEQYF	TGTGCCAGCCAGTTGGGGCCTACCCACTACGAGCAGTACTTC
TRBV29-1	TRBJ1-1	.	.	CSVLRQAGTEAFF	TGCAGCGTTCTAAGACAGGCGGGGACTGAAGCTTTCTTT
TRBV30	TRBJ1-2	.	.	CAWSLDYGYTF	TGTGCCTGGAGCTTAGATTATGGCTACACCTTC
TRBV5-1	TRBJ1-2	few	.	CASAPQPLDGYTF	TGCGCCAGCGCCCCACAGCCACTCGATGGCTACACCTTC